The 25 T cell receptor beta chains below were found in one sample sequenced in a study of cytomegalovirus exposure and HLA in healthy donors. The study ran its PCR with 60 Vbeta and 13 Jbeta primers. Profiling relied on immunoSEQ multiplex PCR, and the TCRdb table lists in-frame clones only, not all of them. The table lists more than 150,000 clones, around 83% of them singletons. The sequenced sample was PBMCs. Receptors were obtained from a girl aged 2 to 10 in good health and CMV-seropositive.

The rearrangement uses TRBV11-2 and TRBJ1-2; D call uncertain. Trimming took 3 bases from V and 0 from J, leaving 8 bases between them. There are 14 residues in the CDR3. Germline-derived CDR1 and CDR2 are SGHAT and FQNNGV. The CDR3 bases are TGTGCCAGCAGCTTCGTCGGGACTAACTATGGCTACACCTTC. It is translated as CASSFVGTNYGYTF.

J is TRBJ1-4 and V is TRBV12-5, with a tentative D call TRBD1 (5 bases). The CDR3 covers 15 residues. V shed 0 bases and J shed 6 bases, with 11 bases lying between them. Germline CDR1 is LGHNT and CDR2 is FRNRAP. Here the CDR3 DNA reads TGTGCTAGTGGTTTGGTAGGGGAGGGCGATGAAAAACTGTTTTTT. Protein: CASGLVGEGDEKLFF.

The CDR3 sequence is CASSLEGTGVPTDTQYF. The CDR3 DNA reads as TGTGCCAGCAGCTTGGAAGGTACGGGAGTCCCCACAGATACGCAGTATTTT. The V gene is TRBV5-8, the J gene TRBJ2-3; D possibly corresponds to TRBD2 (6 bases). This CDR3 spans 17 amino acids. V was shortened by 0 bases and J by 2 bases, with 16 bases between the two germline ends. Germline V gives CDR1 SGHTS, CDR2 YDEGEE.

The J gene is TRBJ1-5, the V gene TRBV7-9; no clear D gene. This CDR3 spans 12 amino acids. Germline V CDR1 and CDR2: SEHNR, FQNEAQ (reference sequence). V dropped 2 bases and J dropped 4 bases, with 3 bases sitting between them. The CDR3: CASSLSNQPQHF. CDR3 coding DNA: TGTGCCAGCAGCTTATCGAATCAGCCCCAGCATTTT.

CDR3 amino acids: CASSIGGARNTEAFF. The CDR3 DNA reads TGTGCCAGTAGTATTGGGGGGGCAAGGAACACTGAAGCTTTCTTT. This chain links TRBV19 with TRBJ1-1; TRBD1 might be the D (6 bases). The V end lost 3 bases, the J end lost 1 base, and 12 bases lay between the germline ends. CDR1 and CDR2 (germline): LNHDA, SQIVND (reference sequence). The CDR3 has 15 amino acids.

In DNA form, the CDR3 reads TGTGCCAGCACCGGCATCGGGTACTACGAGCAGTACTTC. Protein product: CASTGIGYYEQYF. The V call is TRBV6-5, the J call TRBJ2-7, with D hard to call. Germline lookup yields CDR1 MNHEY and CDR2 SVGAGI. Trimming left V 7 bases short and J 3 bases short, with 13 bases between. CDR3 length equals 13 residues.

This clone was seen just once. CDR3 residues: CASSTDGTGYGYTF. The CDR3 bases are TGTGCCAGCAGCACCGACGGGACAGGGTATGGCTACACCTTC. The rearrangement links TRBV6-6 to TRBJ1-2; 9 nucleotides agree with TRBD1. J lost 5 bases, V lost 6 bases, and 7 bases had no gene match. Germline CDR1 reads MNHNY; CDR2 reads SVGAGI (reference sequence). The CDR3 spans 14 residues.

This clone was detected only once. The V and J genes are TRBV28 and TRBJ1-1, with TRBD1 matching over 8 bases. The trim removed 6 bases at V and 5 bases at J, leaving 5 bases unmatched. The germline gives CDR1 MDHEN, CDR2 SYDVKM. The CDR3 runs to 13 residues. This CDR3 reads CASRTTGDTEAFF. DNA of the CDR3: TGTGCCAGCAGGACGACAGGGGATACTGAAGCTTTCTTT. The variable domain in full, completed from reference TRBV28 and TRBJ1-1, reads DVKVTQSSRYLVKRTGEKVFLECVQDMDHENMFWYRQDPGLGLRLIYFSYDVKMKEKGDIPEGYSVSREKKERFSLILESASTNQTSMYLCASRTTGDTEAFFGQGTRLTVV.

The rearrangement links TRBV7-3 to TRBJ2-1, with TRBD1 matching over 9 bases. After removal of 5 bases from V and 8 bases from J, the junction contained 10 bases not matched to a gene. The CDR3 spans 15 residues. Germline lookup yields CDR1 SGHTA and CDR2 FQGTGA. The CDR3 DNA follows: TGTGCCAGCAGCCTGCCGGGACAGGGTTGGGATGAGCAGTTCTTC. Protein sequence: CASSLPGQGWDEQFF. Full variable domain (missing parts from reference TRBV7-3 and TRBJ2-1): GAGVSQTPSNKVTEKGKYVELRCDPISGHTALYWYRQSLGQGPEFLIYFQGTGAADDSGLPNDRFFAVRPEGSVSTLKIQRTERGDSAVYLCASSLPGQGWDEQFFGPGTRLTVL.

J is TRBJ1-1 and V is TRBV15, with D possibly matching TRBD1 (5 bases). This CDR3 comprises 17 residues. Germline values: CDR1 LNHNV, CDR2 YYDKDF (reference sequence). Trimming cost V 1 base and J 0 bases, with 15 bases left between them. This CDR3 reads CATSRVGGAALNTEAFF. The CDR3 nucleotides are TGTGCCACCAGCAGAGTCGGAGGGGCTGCTTTGAACACTGAAGCTTTCTTT. The variable domain in full, completed from reference TRBV15 and TRBJ1-1, reads DAMVIQNPRYQVTQFGKPVTLSCSQTLNHNVMYWYQQKSSQAPKLLFHYYDKDFNNEADTPDNFQSRRPNTSFCFLDIRSPGLGDTAMYLCATSRVGGAALNTEAFFGQGTRLTVV.

This clone was recorded once. The genes are TRBV19 and TRBJ2-7, with 11 bases lining up with TRBD2. Unmatched junction bases numbered 4, after V lost 9 bases and J lost 0 bases. Looked up from germline, CDR1 is LNHDA and CDR2 is SQIVND (reference sequence). The length of the CDR3 is 14 residues. CDR3 sequence reads: CASKTSGGSYEQYF. The CDR3 region has the DNA TGTGCCAGCAAAACTAGCGGGGGCTCCTACGAGCAGTACTTC.

The DNA for the CDR3 is TGTGCCAGCAGCCAGGACAGGGGGCGCATCTACGAGCAGTACTTC. Amino acid sequence: CASSQDRGRIYEQYF. V usage is TRBV11-2 and J usage is TRBJ2-7; 11 bases agree with TRBD1. V shed 5 bases and J 3 bases; nucleotides not matched to a gene: 6. Germline CDR1 is SGHAT and CDR2 is FQNNGV. The CDR3 runs to 15 residues.

This chain joins TRBV4-1 and TRBJ2-3; 9 bases align to TRBD2. The CDR3 is 17 residues long. Germline V gene data show CDR1 as MGHRA and CDR2 as YSYEKL. The V segment lost 0 bases and the J segment 2 bases; nucleotides outside the gene matches: 6. The CDR3 DNA reads as TGCGCCAGCAGCCAAGATTGGCTAGCGGGGATCACAGATACGCAGTATTTT. This encodes CASSQDWLAGITDTQYF.

The V and J genes are TRBV5-4 and TRBJ1-1; D is unresolved. Trimming left V 1 base short and J 8 bases short, with 9 bases between. The germline V gene encodes CDR1 SGHNT and CDR2 YYREEE (reference sequence). This CDR3 contains 12 residues. CDR3 bases: TGTGCCAGCAGCTTGAGGGCGGGAGAAGCTTTCTTT. Translating it yields CASSLRAGEAFF.

J is TRBJ1-6 and V is TRBV9; tentative D call: TRBD1 (6 bases). Looked up from germline, CDR1 is SGDLS and CDR2 is YYNGEE. The CDR3 is 15 amino acids. Trimming removed 3 bases from V and 7 bases from J, with 14 bases in between. The CDR3 sequence: CASSAQGLGNSPLHF. The DNA of the CDR3 is TGTGCCAGCAGCGCACAGGGCCTGGGGAATTCACCCCTCCACTTT.

The genes are TRBV6-5 and TRBJ2-7; the D gene is possibly TRBD2 (5 bases). Germline CDR1 reads MNHEY; CDR2 reads SVGAGI. This CDR3 contains 12 residues. V was pared by 6 bases and J by 6 bases, with 12 bases between. The DNA of the CDR3 is TGTGCCAGCAGCCCAGGCGGACTCGAGCAGTACTTC. This codes for CASSPGGLEQYF.

The V gene is TRBV28, the J gene TRBJ1-5; 7 bases are shared with TRBD1. This CDR3 region has 17 residues. Germline V gene data show CDR1 as MDHEN and CDR2 as SYDVKM. V lost 5 bases to trimming and J lost 2 bases; unmatched junction nucleotides: 12. CDR3 amino acids: CASSPWDRNLGNQPQHF. Written as DNA, the CDR3 is TGTGCCAGCAGTCCCTGGGACAGAAATTTGGGCAATCAGCCCCAGCATTTT.

This chain links TRBV6-1 with TRBJ1-5; D gene ambiguous. Germline loops: CDR1 MNHNS, CDR2 SASEGT. V gave up 3 bases and J gave up 7 bases, with 19 bases separating them. The CDR3 runs to 16 residues. The CDR3 here is CASSDFGFGRVQPQHF. In DNA form, the CDR3 reads TGTGCCAGCAGTGATTTCGGGTTTGGGAGGGTCCAGCCCCAGCATTTT.

The chain carries TRBV19 and TRBJ2-7; TRBD1 matches 7 bases. CDR1 and CDR2 (germline): LNHDA, SQIVND (reference sequence). This CDR3 is 15 amino acids long. V was pared by 8 bases and J by 2 bases, with 12 bases of the junction left unmatched. The CDR3 region has the DNA TGTGCCAGTTCTTCCGGGACAGCCTTTACCTACGAGCAGTACTTC. The encoded protein is CASSSGTAFTYEQYF.

V usage is TRBV19 and J usage is TRBJ1-4, with D unclear. This CDR3 has 13 residues. V lost 6 bases to trimming and J lost 3 bases, with 8 bases between them. In germline, CDR1 is LNHDA, CDR2 SQIVND (reference sequence). The DNA of the CDR3 is TGTGCCAGTAGAGCGTCCGCTAATGAAAAACTGTTTTTT. This encodes CASRASANEKLFF.

In its sample, this clone was seen a few times. V usage is TRBV7-6 and J usage is TRBJ2-3; D uncertain. V lost 3 bases and J 1 base, leaving 14 bases between the germline ends. The CDR3 covers 16 residues. The germline gives CDR1 SGHVS, CDR2 FNYEAQ. The CDR3 DNA reads TGTGCCAGCAGCTTCAGAGTGCGGTATGGCACAGATACGCAGTATTTT. Translating gives CASSFRVRYGTDTQYF.

Remarks on this clone: An end of the junction does not agree with germline; a read error may underlie this. The chain links TRBV5-1 to TRBJ2-1; unclear D gene. Germline assignment: CDR1 SGHRS and CDR2 YFSETQ. CDR3 length: 15 residues. The CDR3 spells CASSLESVSLNGQFF. CDR3 nucleotide sequence: TGCGCCAGCAGCCTGGAAAGCGTCTCTCTCAATGGGCAGTTCTTC. Full variable domain (remainder filled in from reference TRBV5-1 and TRBJ2-1): KAGVTQTPRYLIKTRGQQVTLSCSPISGHRSVSWYQQTPGQGLQFLFEYFSETQRNKGNFPGRFSGRQFSNSRSEMNVSTLELGDSALYLCASSLESVSLNGQFFGPGTRLTVL.

The chain combines TRBV2 with TRBJ2-5; 9 nucleotides agree with TRBD1. The junction had 2 bases not matched to a gene; V was cut back by 4 bases and J by 2 bases. Germline loops: CDR1 SNHLY, CDR2 FYNNEI. The CDR3 extends over 14 amino acids. CDR3 coding DNA: TGTGCCAGCAGTGGGGACAGGGCACAAGAGACCCAGTACTTC. Its translation: CASSGDRAQETQYF.

The J gene is TRBJ2-1, the V gene TRBV10-1, with 10 bases aligning to TRBD2. Germline trimming cut 9 bases from V and 3 bases from J; bases unmatched to any gene: 5. Germline loops: CDR1 WNHNN, CDR2 SYGVQD (reference sequence). The CDR3 is 14 residues long. CDR3 nucleotide sequence: TGCGCCAGTGGGAGGACTAGCGGCTACAATGAGCAGTTCTTC. Its translation: CASGRTSGYNEQFF.

This clone was seen only a few times. The J gene is TRBJ1-4, the V gene TRBV5-5; TRBD1 matches 7 bases. Germline CDR1 is SGHKS and CDR2 is YYEKEE (reference sequence). V shed 1 base, J shed 10 bases, and the junction held 16 bases outside the gene matches. The CDR3 length is 17 residues. CDR3 DNA: TGTGCCAGCAGCTTGAAGGCCGCCACAGGGGTTTCGGCAAAACTGTTTTTT. Its protein is CASSLKAATGVSAKLFF.